This T cell receptor (beta chain) came from a study of T-cell reconstitution after alpha-beta-depleted transplantation in children. Study conclusions and caveats: By about two months after transplant, alpha-beta T cells reportedly arose from several hundred graft clones that had expanded. From surviving recipient T cells and thymic progenitors came the high day-60 TCRbeta diversity observed in some patients. T-cell counts and diversity were attributed mostly to newly produced T cells one year after transplant.

As regards this clonotype: Antigen specificity is unknown.

CDR3 length: 13 residues. Trimming removed 5 bases at V and 7 bases at J, with 15 bases between. Looked up from germline, CDR1 is SQVTM and CDR2 is ANQGSEA. Preparation of the TCRbeta library was carried out with unique molecular identifiers. TCRdb analysed the PCR reads with MiXCR anew, one entry per CDR3 protein. The sample has around 580,000 distinct CDR3 sequences, about 21% seen once. The material sequenced was PBMCs, mostly from graft donor cells, taken 360 days after TCRalphabeta/CD19-depleted stem cell transplant. The clonotype originates from a boy under three years old who had a stem cell transplant for acute myeloid leukemia, so the T cells may come from the graft donor. This chain connects TRBV29-1 to TRBJ2-1; no firm D call. The CDR3 spells CSVQAVLGNEQFF. The CDR3 DNA follows: TGCAGCGTTCAGGCCGTCCTGGGGAATGAGCAGTTCTTC.